The T cell receptor (beta chain) described here comes from a study of CD8 T cells in Susac syndrome. When the RNA was reverse transcribed, random hexamers were used with an input of about 0.45 to 1 ug. TCRdb itself ran the immunoSEQ multiplex PCR reads through MiXCR, one entry per CDR3 protein. Of over 95,000 distinct CDR3 sequences in the sample, 92% are singletons; the top ten hold more than 0.13%. Germline values: CDR1 DFQATT, CDR2 SNEGSKA (reference sequence). This CDR3 has 13 amino acids. Trimming pared 4 bases from V and 2 bases from J, leaving 9 bases between. The chain employs TRBV20-1 and TRBJ1-5, with a tentative D call TRBD1 (6 bases). This clonotype was sampled from a human donor in good health. The sequenced material came from CD4+ T cells from PBMCs. In nucleotides, the CDR3 is TGCAGTGCTACAGGGGACGGCAATCAGCCCCAGCATTTT. Its translation: CSATGDGNQPQHF.